This T cell receptor beta chain appears in the sequencing data of a study of shared clonotypes between healthy human individuals. Whole-study context: The study used three CD4 naive, three CD4 memory, two CD8 naive and one CD8 memory plate per donor. General study points: Large sequencing depth failed to make sorted-subset sequencing complete, rarefaction showed. When compared with the clonotypes that were shared by all four sorted-subset donors, the non-shared clonotypes turned out to have lower generation probabilities.

Worth noting for this clone: Its specificity is not known. Other DNA sequences in this specimen translate into the identical CDR3.

An even split of each subset's genomic DNA across several immunoSEQ plates was performed. Clones were sequenced by immunoSEQ multiplex PCR, and TCRdb holds only the in-frame ones, with some missing. The sample lists about 2 million clones; around 95% were seen once. This TCR derives from a man between 18 and 29 years old in good health. The source material was naive CD4+ T cells sorted from blood. Subset defined: CD45RA+ positively selected.

This chain's CDR3 is CASSLTGGEQYF. The CDR3 nucleotides are TGTGCCAGCAGTCTTACGGGGGGCGAGCAGTACTTC. The chain is built from TRBV27 and TRBJ2-7; 7 nucleotides agree with TRBD2. The trim removed 5 bases at V and 6 bases at J, leaving 4 bases unmatched. Germline V gene lookup returns CDR1 MNHEY and CDR2 SMNVEV (reference sequence). The CDR3 length is 12 residues.